This T cell receptor gamma chain was profiled in a study of intestinal T cells in coeliac disease. Findings and limits, study-wide: An age-split analysis gave no significant classification. Using TRD kmers, classification was 22 of 22 correct; leave-one-out accuracy reportedly approximately 89%.

More than 8 formalin-fixed paraffin-embedded scrolls, each 5 µm thick, supplied each case's genomic DNA. CDR1 and CDR2 from the germline V gene are EGSNGY and YDSYNSKV. The V gene end was trimmed by 0 bases and the J gene end by 5 bases; junction bases not matched to a gene: 4. This CDR3 comprises 13 residues. A word on this clone: Its antigen is still unknown.

Using about 210 ng of biopsy DNA, TRG was amplified with LymphoTrack primers. TCRdb re-processed the multiplex PCR reads using CATT. This table has more than 1,000 gamma-chain clones, approximately 54% appearing once. The sequencing input was a duodenal biopsy. The V gene is TRGV2, the J gene TRGJ1 or TRGJ2. The source of this sequence is a human donor with celiac disease. The CDR3, as DNA: TGTGCCACCTGGGACGGGGCGAATTATAAGAAACTCTTT. Its protein is CATWDGANYKKLF.